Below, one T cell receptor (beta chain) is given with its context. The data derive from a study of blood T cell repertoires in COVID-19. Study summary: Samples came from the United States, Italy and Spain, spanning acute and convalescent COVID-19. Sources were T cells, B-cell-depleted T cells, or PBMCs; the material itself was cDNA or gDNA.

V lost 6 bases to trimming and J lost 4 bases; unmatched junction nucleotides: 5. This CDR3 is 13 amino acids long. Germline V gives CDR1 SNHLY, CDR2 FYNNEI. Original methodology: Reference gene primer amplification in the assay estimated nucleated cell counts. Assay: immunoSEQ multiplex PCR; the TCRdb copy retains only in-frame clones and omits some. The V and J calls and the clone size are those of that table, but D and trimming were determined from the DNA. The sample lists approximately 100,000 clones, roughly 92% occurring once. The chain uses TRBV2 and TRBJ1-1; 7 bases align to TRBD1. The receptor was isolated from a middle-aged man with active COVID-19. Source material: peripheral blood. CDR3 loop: CASRITGATEAFF. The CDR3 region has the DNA TGTGCCAGCAGGATTACAGGGGCCACTGAAGCTTTCTTT.